What follows are 2 T cell receptor beta chains derived from one specimen sequenced in a study of control samples from healthy donors and cancer patients. Sequenced by immunoSEQ multiplex PCR; TCRdb stores in-frame clones only, minus some. The table lists 150,000 to 200,000 clones, around nine tenths of them singletons. The sequenced sample consisted of blood. These receptors were obtained from a man aged 25-45 years in good health.

The CDR3 nucleotides are TGTGCCAGCAGCCCCCCAGTAGAGACCCAGTACTTC. Its protein is CASSPPVETQYF. The chain is built from TRBV21-1 and TRBJ2-5; the D call TRBD1 from the table was never checked on the DNA. TRBV21-1 is a pseudogene locus. The CDR3 is made up of 12 amino acids.

This sequence joins TRBV11-1 and TRBJ2-6; D uncertain. Germline assignment: CDR1 SGHAT and CDR2 FQDESV (reference sequence). V lost 0 bases and J 1 base, leaving 10 bases between the germline ends. This CDR3 is 17 amino acids long. The CDR3 here is CASSLARPRSGANVLTF. The CDR3 region has the DNA TGTGCCAGCAGCTTAGCAAGGCCCCGATCTGGGGCCAACGTCCTGACTTTC. The full variable domain, with the rest looked up from reference TRBV11-1 and TRBJ2-6, is EAEVAQSPRYKITEKSQAVAFWCDPISGHATLYWYRQILGQGPELLVQFQDESVVDDSQLPKDRFSAERLKGVDSTLKIQPAELGDSAMYLCASSLARPRSGANVLTFGAGSRLTVL.